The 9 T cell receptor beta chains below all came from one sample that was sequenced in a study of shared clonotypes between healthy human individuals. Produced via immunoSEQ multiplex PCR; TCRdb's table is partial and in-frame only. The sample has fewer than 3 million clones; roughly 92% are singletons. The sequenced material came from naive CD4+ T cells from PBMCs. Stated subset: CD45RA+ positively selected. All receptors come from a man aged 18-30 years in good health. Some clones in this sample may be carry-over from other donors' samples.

The CDR3 nucleotides read TGTGCCAGCAGCCCCACCCAGCGGCTAGCGGGAGGCCGAGATGAGCAGTTCTTC. Translated: CASSPTQRLAGGRDEQFF. V usage is TRBV4-2 and J usage is TRBJ2-1; 11 bases agree with TRBD2. This CDR3 region has 18 residues. Germline CDR1 reads LGHNA; CDR2 reads YNFKEQ. Trimming cost V 4 bases and J 8 bases; bases outside gene matches: 16.

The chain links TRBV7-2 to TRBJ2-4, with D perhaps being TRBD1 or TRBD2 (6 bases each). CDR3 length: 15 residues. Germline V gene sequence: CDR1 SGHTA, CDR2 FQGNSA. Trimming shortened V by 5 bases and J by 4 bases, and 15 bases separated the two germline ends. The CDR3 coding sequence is TGTGCCAGCAGCGTTCCGGGGGCCAGGAAAAACATTCAGTACTTC. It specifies CASSVPGARKNIQYF. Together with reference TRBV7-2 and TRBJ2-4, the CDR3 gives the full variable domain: GAGVSQSPSNKVTEKGKDVELRCDPISGHTALYWYRQSLGQGLEFLIYFQGNSAPDKSGLPSDRFSAERTGGSVSTLTIQRTQQEDSAVYLCASSVPGARKNIQYFGAGTRLSVL.

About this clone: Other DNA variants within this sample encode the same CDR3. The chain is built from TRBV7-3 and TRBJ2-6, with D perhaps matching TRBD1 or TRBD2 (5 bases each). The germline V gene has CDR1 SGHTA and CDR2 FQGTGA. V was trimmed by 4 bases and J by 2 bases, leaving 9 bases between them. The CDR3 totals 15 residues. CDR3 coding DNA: TGTGCCAGCAGCTCCCAGGGAGCTGGGGCCAACGTCCTGACTTTC. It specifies CASSSQGAGANVLTF.

CDR3 protein: CASSLFWVTGTGELFF. The DNA for the CDR3 is TGCGCCAGCAGCTTGTTCTGGGTGACGGGCACCGGGGAGCTGTTTTTT. The chain uses TRBV5-1 and TRBJ2-2; D is ambiguous. V lost 1 base and J 4 bases, leaving 14 bases between the germline ends. Germline lookup yields CDR1 SGHRS and CDR2 YFSETQ. CDR3 size: 16 residues.

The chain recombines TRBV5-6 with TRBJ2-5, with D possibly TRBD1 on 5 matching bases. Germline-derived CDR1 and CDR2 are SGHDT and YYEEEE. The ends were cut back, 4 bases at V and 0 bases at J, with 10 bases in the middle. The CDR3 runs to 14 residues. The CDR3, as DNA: TGTGCCAGCAGCCGACAGATGTACCAAGAGACCCAGTACTTC. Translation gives CASSRQMYQETQYF.

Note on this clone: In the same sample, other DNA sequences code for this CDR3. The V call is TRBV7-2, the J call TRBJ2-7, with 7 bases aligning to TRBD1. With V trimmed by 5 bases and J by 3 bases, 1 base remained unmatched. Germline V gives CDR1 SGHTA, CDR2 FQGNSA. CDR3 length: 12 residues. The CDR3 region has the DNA TGTGCCAGCAGCCCAGGGGGCTACGAGCAGTACTTC. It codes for CASSPGGYEQYF.

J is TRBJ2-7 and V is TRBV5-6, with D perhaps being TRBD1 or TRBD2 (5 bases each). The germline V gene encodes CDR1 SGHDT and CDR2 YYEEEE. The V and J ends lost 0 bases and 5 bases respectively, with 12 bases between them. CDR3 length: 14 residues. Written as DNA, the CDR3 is TGTGCCAGCAGCTTGGTGGGACCCACGGACGAGCAGTACTTC. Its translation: CASSLVGPTDEQYF. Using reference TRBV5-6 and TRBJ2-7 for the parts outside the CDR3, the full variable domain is DAGVTQSPTHLIKTRGQQVTLRCSPKSGHDTVSWYQQALGQGPQFIFQYYEEEERQRGNFPDRFSGHQFPNYSSELNVNALLLGDSALYLCASSLVGPTDEQYFGPGTRLTVT.

CDR3 DNA sequence: TGTGCCAGCAGTGAATCCGGGACAGGTTTCTATGGCTACACCTTC. Translating gives CASSESGTGFYGYTF. The chain carries TRBV2 and TRBJ1-2; 8 nucleotides line up with TRBD1. Trimming took 2 bases from V and 4 from J; bases not matched to a gene: 6. Germline loops: CDR1 SNHLY, CDR2 FYNNEI. The CDR3 has 15 amino acids.

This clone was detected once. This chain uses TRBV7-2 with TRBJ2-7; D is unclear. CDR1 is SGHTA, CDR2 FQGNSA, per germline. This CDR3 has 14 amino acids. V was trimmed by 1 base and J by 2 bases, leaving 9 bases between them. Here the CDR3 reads CASSLERGTYEQYF. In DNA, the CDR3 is TGTGCCAGCAGCTTAGAGAGAGGAACCTACGAGCAGTACTTC.